This T cell receptor (beta chain) was captured by sequencing in a study of blood T cell repertoires in COVID-19. V shed 6 bases, J shed 13 bases, and the junction held 13 bases outside the gene matches. The germline V gene has CDR1 LNHDA and CDR2 SQIVND (reference sequence). The CDR3 covers 14 residues. The method was immunoSEQ multiplex PCR; TCRdb's version includes in-frame clones alone and lacks a portion of them. The table records 300,000 to 450,000 clones, about 88% of them present only once. Sequencing was performed on PBMCs or T cells enriched from blood (not recorded which). This sequence originates from a woman between 25 and 40 years old who had been exposed to COVID-19. V and J are TRBV19 and TRBJ2-7; 12 nucleotides match TRBD1. The CDR3 here is CASSPIGTGGAEYF. The CDR3 region has the DNA TGTGCCAGTAGCCCTATAGGGACAGGGGGCGCGGAATACTTC.